This note documents a single T cell receptor beta chain sequence. This record comes from a study of blood T cell repertoires in COVID-19. Profiling relied on immunoSEQ multiplex PCR, and the TCRdb table lists in-frame clones only, not all of them. The sample shows 300,000 to 350,000 clones, roughly 90% of them seen only once. V shed 6 bases, J shed 0 bases, and the junction held 4 bases outside the gene matches. This CDR3 has 14 residues. Germline-derived CDR1 and CDR2 are LNHDA and SQIVND (reference sequence). This rearrangement joins TRBV19 to TRBJ2-7; 8 positions match TRBD2. Material: PBMCs or T cells enriched from blood (not recorded which). The TCR comes from a woman aged 30 to 39 who had been exposed to COVID-19. DNA of the CDR3: TGTGCCAGTAGAAAGACTAGCGCCTCCTACGAGCAGTACTTC. Translation: CASRKTSASYEQYF. Supplemented by reference TRBV19 and TRBJ2-7, the full variable domain reads DGGITQSPKYLFRKEGQNVTLSCEQNLNHDAMYWYRQDPGQGLRLIYYSQIVNDFQKGDIAEGYSVSREKKESFPLTVTSAQKNPTAFYLCASRKTSASYEQYFGPGTRLTVT.